This T cell receptor (beta chain) was found in a study of T cell responses to AZD1222 COVID-19 vaccine. Findings and caveats of the study: Seropositive at baseline were only a handful of AZD1222 recipients. Repertoire sampling was restricted to post-peak T cell response timepoints. Vaccine-related CD4 TCRs covered spike, predominating at 160-218 and 743-854.

The CDR3 is made up of 14 amino acids. V was cut by 0 bases and J by 2 bases, with 5 bases left in between. CDR1 MNHNS and CDR2 SASEGT come from the germline V gene. This clone has just a few counts. The antigen remains unidentified. This sample also contains other DNA sequences that code for the same CDR3. Only in-frame clones appear in the TCRdb table, and some are missing; sequencing was by immunoSEQ multiplex PCR. The sample yields 130,000 or so clones, about 86% seen once. The specimen comprised peripheral blood, sampled 28 days after the second AZD1222 dose. The origin of this receptor is an adult who received the AZD1222 COVID-19 vaccine. This chain connects TRBV6-1 to TRBJ1-5; D is perhaps TRBD1 (5 bases). CDR3 amino acids: CASSEAGGNQPQHF. DNA of the CDR3: TGTGCCAGCAGTGAAGCAGGGGGCAATCAGCCCCAGCATTTT.